This TCR beta chain originates from a study of blood T cell repertoires in COVID-19. For the study at large: COVID-19 samples from acute and convalescent phases originated in the United States, Italy and Spain. T cells, B-cell-depleted T cells, or PBMCs supplied cDNA or gDNA.

Original processing notes: The authors estimated nucleated cell counts from reference gene primer amplification. Assay: immunoSEQ multiplex PCR; the TCRdb copy retains only in-frame clones and omits some. The V and J calls and clone size come from that table; D and trimming were worked out from the DNA. Of about 160,000 clones listed, roughly 80% are singletons. Sequences were obtained from peripheral blood. This TCR was sampled from a man in his 70s with acute or convalescent COVID-19.

The CDR3 protein is CASSLGVVSSGNTIYF. The CDR3 nucleotides are TGTGCCAGCAGCTTAGGGGTCGTCTCCTCTGGAAACACCATATATTTT. The gene calls are TRBV5-4 and TRBJ1-3; tentatively, D is TRBD1 (5 bases). Per germline, CDR1 SGHNT and CDR2 YYREEE (reference sequence). The CDR3 totals 16 residues. V was cut by 2 bases and J by 0 bases, with 12 bases left in between.